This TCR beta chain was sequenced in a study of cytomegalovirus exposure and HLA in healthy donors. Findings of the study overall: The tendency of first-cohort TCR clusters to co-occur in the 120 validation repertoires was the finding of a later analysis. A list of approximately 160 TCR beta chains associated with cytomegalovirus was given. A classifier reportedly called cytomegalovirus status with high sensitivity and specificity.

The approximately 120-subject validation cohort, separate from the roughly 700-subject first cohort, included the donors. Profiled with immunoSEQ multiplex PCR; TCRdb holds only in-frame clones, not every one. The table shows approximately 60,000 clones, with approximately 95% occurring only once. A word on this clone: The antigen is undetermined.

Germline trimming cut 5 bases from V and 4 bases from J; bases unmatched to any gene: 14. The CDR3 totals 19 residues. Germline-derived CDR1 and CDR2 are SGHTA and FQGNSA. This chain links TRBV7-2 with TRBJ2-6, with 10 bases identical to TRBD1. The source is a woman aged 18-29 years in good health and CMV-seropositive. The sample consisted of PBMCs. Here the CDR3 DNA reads TGTGCCAGCAGCACCCCGCAAGGGACAGGGGTCTCCGGGGCCAACGTCCTGACTTTC. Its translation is CASSTPQGTGVSGANVLTF.